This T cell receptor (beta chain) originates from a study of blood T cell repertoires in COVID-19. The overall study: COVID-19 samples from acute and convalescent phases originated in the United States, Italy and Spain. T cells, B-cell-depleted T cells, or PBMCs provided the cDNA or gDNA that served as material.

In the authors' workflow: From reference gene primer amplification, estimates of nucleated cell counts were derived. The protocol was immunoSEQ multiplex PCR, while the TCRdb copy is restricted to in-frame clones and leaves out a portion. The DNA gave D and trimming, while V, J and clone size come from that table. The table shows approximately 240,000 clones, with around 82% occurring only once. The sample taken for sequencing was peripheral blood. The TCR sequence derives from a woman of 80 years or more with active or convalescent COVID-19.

CDR3 coding DNA: TGTGCCAGCAGTTCCACCGGGACAGGCCGCGACGAGCAGTACTTC. As protein: CASSSTGTGRDEQYF. J is TRBJ2-7 and V is TRBV28; 8 bases line up with TRBD1. The CDR3 sequence is 15 residues long. V lost 4 bases and J lost 5; bases outside the gene matches: 10. CDR1 and CDR2 (germline): MDHEN, SYDVKM.